The entry below gives a single T cell receptor (beta chain) sequence along with its context. Its antigen has not been determined. No clone much larger than this one lies a single base away; base qualities are absent. The data were taken from a study of cytomegalovirus exposure and HLA in healthy donors (dated by TCRdb to about 2017). Turning to the overall study: According to an earlier analysis of several hundred of the donors, about 179 million T cells yielded 95 million to 140 million unique TCR beta sequences and approximately 300 Gb of sequence data. A later genetic analysis used genome-wide SNP genotypes for about 60% of the roughly 700 donors, treating that subset as a discovery cohort. Of the roughly 400 genotyped donors, 75% to 85% were placed in the genetic ancestry cluster associated with self-reported Caucasian donors. Besides the first cohort of some 670 subjects, a separate validation cohort made up of 90 to 150 different subjects was used. A later analysis re-analyzed previously published TCR beta repertoires from several hundred donors and added high-resolution HLA genotyping to study TCR occurrence patterns. Typing coverage varied by locus: roughly 620-640 donors for A, B, C, DRB1 and DQB1; more than 500 for DQA1; more than 600 for DPA1; around 450 for DPB1. Using immunosequencing, the study profiled T cell repertoires from about 650 subjects and related those repertoires to cytomegalovirus serostatus. Donor age, sex, ethnicity and CMV serostatus were compiled together with the repertoire data. The study combined high-throughput TCR immunosequencing, statistical association of individual TCRs with disease status, and machine learning to predict cytomegalovirus infection status. An earlier analysis of 450 to 750 of the donors used high-throughput TCR beta sequencing to judge whether each TCR beta V gene segment behaved as functional or pseudogenic. Class I and class II HLA loci were covered by the typing at four-digit resolution. On average, 235,054 unique TCR beta nucleotide sequences were sequenced per donor among 398 genotyped donors of the cohort, with roughly 18% of those sequences being non-productive. Every discovery cohort repertoire had been produced on one sequencing platform. The study aimed to test whether signatures of past pathogen exposure could be identified by cataloging public T cell receptors. A few DR-DQ haplotypes were treated as single units for association and clustering because of strong linkage in the cohort. Approximately 310 gigabases of sequencing data and around 85 million unique TCR sequences made up an early release that covered under 750 HLA-typed donors. In the later analysis, no new phenotypic data were used to find candidate immune exposures; instead, reliance was placed on TCR beta sequences and their occurrence across donors.

Overall results and qualifications from the work: The earlier analysis of 450 to 700 of the donors excluded over 15 rarely observed V segments, including chromosome 9 orphons, because counts were too low. Several of the top co-occurrence clusters appeared to be linked to parvovirus B19, influenza, CMV and Epstein-Barr virus, according to a later analysis. At a false discovery rate of 0.05, a later analysis linked around 15,000 TCR beta sequences to specific HLA alleles. A group of highly shared sequence variants was considered likely to be a technical artifact of the sequencing pipeline. A further reported finding was that TCR beta sequences accurately predicted the HLA-A and HLA-B alleles for most subjects in the first cohort. An earlier analysis of approximately 590 of the donors showed that most TCR beta V segments appeared in productive rearrangements either about 87% or about 30% of the time, which broadly matched IMGT annotations. Only TCR beta chains were sequenced in this cohort, and the absence of alpha or paired-chain data limited detectable features. Presence/absence analyses assumed roughly uniform sequencing depth across donors, an assumption that may not hold. In a later analysis, most CMV-associated TCR beta chains were found to appear HLA-restricted, with HLA associations seemingly driven largely by CMV exposure. Because HLA typing was missing for some donors at each locus, association tests included only the typed subset. The authors suggested that the approach could potentially be generalized to other disease states and immunological phenotypes. Compared with the approximately 670-donor mean, donors in an Asian-associated ancestry cluster had fewer N-insertions in productive TCRs, according to a later genetic analysis. In a later analysis, the rate of TCR association differed among HLA loci, with DRB1 alleles having the most associated TCRs and HLA-C alleles having the fewest. Across donors, most TCR sequences were observed very rarely, whereas some public TCRs were present in many individuals. For the cohort, immune exposure information was limited to CMV serostatus. The study gave a list of about 170 TCR beta chains associated with cytomegalovirus. Strong co-occurrence of HLA alleles, especially DR and DQ, made assigning TCR associations to individual alleles difficult. The classifier was reported to diagnose cytomegalovirus status with high specificity and sensitivity in both the original cohort and the validation cohort. A few of the identified cytomegalovirus-associated TCR beta chains were confirmed in vitro to be specific for cytomegalovirus antigens. V-gene and J-gene trimming of TCR beta chains was associated with a missense DCLRE1C variant in a later genetic analysis, and the association was replicated in an independent cohort. Because the 87-base-pair reads could not distinguish some IMGT-functional V segments, including TRBV6-2 and TRBV6-3, those segments were excluded. Correlated functional status among segregating V segments might be attributable to linkage disequilibrium, but an unknown experimental factor could not be ruled out. Compared with equally common non-associated chains, HLA-associated TCR beta chains in a later analysis were more clonally expanded and had lower generation probabilities.

As encoded in the germline V gene, CDR1 is LGHNA while CDR2 is YNFKEQ. The CDR3 runs 16 residues from the cysteine to the phenylalanine. Only the CDR3 region is kept as DNA, spanning 48 bases read in frame from base 1. The V end gives up 0 bases and the J end 8 bases, leaving 7 bases in the junction not matched to a gene. Library preparation was by the immunoSEQ multiplex PCR assay. A mixture of 60 forward primers for TCR Vbeta segments and 13 reverse primers for TCR Jbeta segments was used in the multiplex PCR. The CDR3 region of rearranged TCR beta genes was amplified from genomic DNA with a multiplex PCR assay. Amplified TCR beta libraries were sequenced as 87-base-pair reads on the Illumina HiSeq System. Regarding the original processing steps: Across the 670 or so repertoires, a later analysis counted approximately 75 million unique TCR beta chains, around 11 million of which were shared by at least two donors. Raw reads were error-corrected and collapsed into unique sequences with a nearest-neighbor algorithm that merged closely related sequences to remove PCR and sequencing errors. To assign V, D and J gene segments, CDR3 sequences were aligned to IMGT reference sequences. For a sequence to be retained, a match of at least six nucleotides to both a V gene segment and a J gene segment was required. A rearrangement counted as productive if the CDR3 had no stop codons and remained in frame with V and J, and every other rearrangement counted as non-productive. Following IMGT convention, CDR3 was defined as the stretch from the second conserved V-encoded cysteine up to the conserved J-encoded phenylalanine. Sequences without an unambiguous match to a single V gene segment were excluded from the earlier analysis of almost 600 of the donors. In an earlier analysis of some 590 of the donors, V segments were called functional above 56.7% productive rearrangements and were called segregating when the between-donor standard deviation exceeded 5%. A statistical classification framework was developed to diagnose cytomegalovirus status using the catalog of TCR beta chain sequences. In a later analysis, TCR nucleotide sequences were compared against IMGT/GENE-DB human TR gene sequences so that V and J genes could be assigned. In a later analysis, CDR3 sequences and most-parsimonious VDJ recombination scenarios were assigned using the TCRdist pipeline. In a later analysis, each TCR beta chain was defined by its CDR3 amino acid sequence together with its V-gene family, and reads lacking a unique V-gene family were excluded. In a later analysis, around 650 highly shared, low-generation-probability nucleotide sequences were removed to address suspected cross-contamination and a sequencing artifact. In a later analysis, a clonal expansion index for each public chain was calculated from normalized within-repertoire ranks of inferred template counts. In a later analysis, generation probabilities were computed with a VDJ recombination model fitted to out-of-frame rearrangements, and the resulting probabilities were checked against IGoR. Hypergeometric tests were used in a later analysis to score TCR-TCR, TCR-HLA and TCR-CMV co-occurrence, with a repertoire-size bias correction applied to the TCR pairs. A later analysis estimated false discovery rates by permuting HLA or CMV assignments 20 times. In a later analysis, co-occurring TCRs were grouped using DBSCAN, with TCRdist sequence similarity added in when clustering inside HLA-allele-positive subsets. For co-occurrence clustering, repertoires with fewer than 30,000 or more than 120,000 public chains were excluded, along with about five repertoires with anomalous nucleotide sharing. TCRdb limited this immuneACCESS table to in-frame rearrangements with V and J called. A share of clones is missing; checked studies link under half to unresolved V genes, and the rest is unexplained. V and J calls and clone size are those listed in that table; D and trimming were worked out from the DNA. This sample lists some 160,000 clones; over 80% were detected once. Together, the top ten hold approximately 1.4% of the sample.

In total, more than 500 healthy bone marrow donors made up the cohort. At the time of sampling, every cohort member was nominally healthy, though immune exposures that went unrecorded were likely present. The donor was CMV seronegative and was included in the group of 352 seronegative cohort members. Each donor provided a peripheral blood sample, and peripheral blood mononuclear cells were used for TCR beta sequencing. The Qiagen DNeasy Blood Extraction Kit was used to extract genomic DNA from the blood cell samples. Sample: PBMCs. The clonotype originates from a woman under 30 in good health and CMV-seronegative. The sequence joins TRBV4-2 to TRBJ1-4; 9 middle bases align to TRBD1. The nucleotide sequence is given as TGTGCCAGCAGCCAAGAACCCGGGACAGGGAAGGAAAAACTGTTTTTT. It specifies CASSQEPGTGKEKLFF.